This TCR beta chain came from a study of control samples from healthy donors and cancer patients. Germline CDR1 and CDR2: MDHEN and SYDVKM. The CDR3 is 13 amino acids. Profiling relied on immunoSEQ multiplex PCR, and the TCRdb table lists in-frame clones only, not all of them. This table has more than 85,000 clones, around nine tenths appearing once. Specimen: blood. The clonotype originates from a human donor in good health. The donor label of this sample is uncertain. This chain links TRBV28 with TRBJ2-3; D gene unclear. The DNA for the CDR3 is TGTGGAACAAGAGCTACCTCCACAGATACGCAGTATTTT. Protein sequence: CGTRATSTDTQYF.